These 26 T cell receptor beta chains came from one sample sequenced in a study of blood T cell repertoires in COVID-19. The protocol was immunoSEQ multiplex PCR, while the TCRdb copy is restricted to in-frame clones and leaves out a portion. The table includes 390,000 or so clones, 80% to 90% detected once. Material for sequencing was peripheral blood. These receptor sequences come from a woman in her 30s with COVID-19, enrolled during active disease.

This clone has a single count. The V and J genes are TRBV29-1 and TRBJ2-1; TRBD2 matches 12 bases. CDR3 length: 12 residues. Germline trimming cut 7 bases from V and 8 bases from J; bases unmatched to any gene: 3. CDR1 and CDR2 from the germline V gene are SQVTM and ANQGSEA. The CDR3 loop reads CSATSGSDEQFF. In DNA form, the CDR3 reads TGCAGCGCGACTAGCGGGAGTGATGAGCAGTTCTTC.

CDR3 amino acids: CASSEGQWDRALNTEAFF. CDR3 in DNA: TGTGCCAGCAGTGAGGGTCAGTGGGACAGGGCTTTGAACACTGAAGCTTTCTTT. The chain links TRBV25-1 to TRBJ1-1, with 9 positions matching TRBD1. Trimming took 3 bases from V and 0 from J; bases not matched to a gene: 11. The CDR3 is 18 residues long. Germline loops: CDR1 MGHDK, CDR2 SYGVNS.

The chain links TRBV11-2 to TRBJ2-1; no reliable D call. With 1 base removed from V and 0 bases from J, the gap between germline ends came to 4 bases. Germline V lookup: CDR1 SGHAT, CDR2 FQNNGV. This CDR3 region has 14 residues. The CDR3, as DNA: TGTGCCAGCAGCTTAGGGGCCTCCTACAATGAGCAGTTCTTC. This gives the protein CASSLGASYNEQFF.

The V gene is TRBV14, the J gene TRBJ1-2; tentatively, D is TRBD1 (6 bases). The CDR3 is 14 amino acids. V was trimmed by 3 bases and J by 7 bases, leaving 15 bases between them. Per the germline V gene, CDR1 is SGHDN and CDR2 is FVKESK. CDR3 in DNA: TGTGCCAGCAGCCACGCCAGGGGATTGGTTGGCTACACCTTC. Its translation: CASSHARGLVGYTF. Combining the CDR3 with reference TRBV14 and TRBJ1-2 gives the whole variable domain EAGVTQFPSHSVIEKGQTVTLRCDPISGHDNLYWYRRVMGKEIKFLLHFVKESKQDESGMPNNRFLAERTGGTYSTLKVQPAELEDSGVYFCASSHARGLVGYTFGSGTRLTVV.

The genes are TRBV27 and TRBJ2-3; 7 bases match TRBD2. Unmatched junction bases numbered 9, after V lost 0 bases and J lost 0 bases. The CDR3 extends over 18 amino acids. The germline CDR1 and CDR2 sequences are MNHEY and SMNVEV (reference sequence). CDR3 bases: TGTGCCAGCAGTTTATCGCCCAAGCGGGACCCTAGCACAGATACGCAGTATTTT. Amino acid sequence: CASSLSPKRDPSTDTQYF.

The chain has TRBV7-2 and TRBJ2-1; 9 bases are shared with TRBD2. There are 16 residues in the CDR3. Germline loops: CDR1 SGHTA, CDR2 FQGNSA. The V segment lost 7 bases and the J segment 6 bases; nucleotides outside the gene matches: 13. The CDR3: CASTLTGVAGVNEQFF. CDR3 nucleotides: TGTGCCAGCACCCTAACGGGAGTAGCGGGAGTCAATGAGCAGTTCTTC.

This rearrangement joins TRBV28 to TRBJ1-3; TRBD1 is a possible D gene (5 bases). CDR1 is MDHEN, CDR2 SYDVKM, per germline. The CDR3 has 15 amino acids. Trimming took off 6 bases at V and 0 bases at J, with 12 bases between the two ends. The CDR3 DNA is TGTGCCAGCAGCACTACAGGCCCCTCTGGAAACACCATATATTTT. Its translation: CASSTTGPSGNTIYF.

This chain uses TRBV7-8 with TRBJ2-7; D perhaps matches TRBD1 (6 bases). The CDR3 length is 11 residues. V was clipped by 3 bases and J by 9 bases, with 9 bases between them. Germline values: CDR1 SGHVS, CDR2 FQNEAQ. Written as DNA, the CDR3 is TGTGCCAGCAGCTTCGACAGGCCGCAGTACTTC. Its protein is CASSFDRPQYF. Supplemented by reference TRBV7-8 and TRBJ2-7, the full variable domain reads GAGVSQSPRYKVAKRGQDVALRCDPISGHVSLFWYQQALGQGPEFLTYFQNEAQLDKSGLPSDRFFAERPEGSVSTLKIQRTQQEDSAVYLCASSFDRPQYFGPGTRLTVT.

CDR3 nucleotide sequence: TGTGCCAGCAGCCTGGGGGCGACTAGCAGAAACAATGAGCAGTTCTTC. As protein: CASSLGATSRNNEQFF. The chain is built from TRBV11-2 and TRBJ2-1, with a tentative D call TRBD2 (7 bases). Deletions cut 5 bases from V and 5 bases from J, with 19 bases between. This CDR3 comprises 16 residues. Germline assignment: CDR1 SGHAT and CDR2 FQNNGV.

The chain is built from TRBV6-5 and TRBJ1-6, with D uncertain. V lost 7 bases and J 8 bases, leaving 15 bases between the germline ends. Germline CDR1 reads MNHEY; CDR2 reads SVGAGI. The CDR3 extends over 14 amino acids. CDR3 region: CASTRASRDSPLHF. In DNA form, the CDR3 reads TGTGCCAGCACGCGAGCCAGCCGGGATTCACCCCTCCACTTT.

This sequence joins TRBV5-4 and TRBJ2-1, with 8 bases matching TRBD1. The CDR3 loop spans 17 amino acids. V was clipped by 4 bases and J by 7 bases; unmatched bases: 16. Germline V gene lookup returns CDR1 SGHNT and CDR2 YYREEE (reference sequence). The CDR3 bases are TGTGCCAGCAGCCCACTAAAACGGACAGGGAGTTGGAATGAGCAGTTCTTC. Encoded protein: CASSPLKRTGSWNEQFF.

The chain employs TRBV7-9 and TRBJ1-1; perhaps TRBD1 as D (6 bases). Germline V lookup: CDR1 SEHNR, CDR2 FQNEAQ (reference sequence). V lost 1 base and J 6 bases, leaving 15 bases between the germline ends. This CDR3 has 15 residues. Here the CDR3 reads CASSLGQEWTAEAFF. The CDR3 DNA is TGTGCCAGCAGCTTAGGACAGGAATGGACCGCTGAAGCTTTCTTT. Combining the CDR3 with reference TRBV7-9 and TRBJ1-1 gives the whole variable domain DTGVSQNPRHKITKRGQNVTFRCDPISEHNRLYWYRQTLGQGPEFLTYFQNEAQLEKSRLLSDRFSAERPKGSFSTLEIQRTEQGDSAMYLCASSLGQEWTAEAFFGQGTRLTVV.

This rearrangement joins TRBV6-5 to TRBJ1-2; D not certain. CDR1 MNHEY and CDR2 SVGAGI come from the germline V gene. The CDR3 spans 15 residues. V was trimmed by 2 bases and J by 1 base, leaving 11 bases between them. In nucleotides, the CDR3 is TGTGCCAGCAGTTACCAGCCAGGATATAACTATGGCTACACCTTC. This sequence encodes CASSYQPGYNYGYTF.

V gene TRBV29-1 combines with J gene TRBJ1-1; D call uncertain. This CDR3 has 13 residues. V lost 1 base, J lost 1 base, and 7 bases lay in between. Looked up from germline, CDR1 is SQVTM and CDR2 is ANQGSEA. As DNA, the CDR3 is TGCAGCGTTGAAGGGCAGGAGAACACTGAAGCTTTCTTT. Translating it yields CSVEGQENTEAFF.

The CDR3 spells CALWTGGSQPQHF. The DNA for the CDR3 is TGTGCCTTATGGACAGGGGGTAGTCAGCCCCAGCATTTT. V gene TRBV30 combines with J gene TRBJ1-5; 10 positions match TRBD1. This CDR3 is 13 amino acids long. Per germline, CDR1 GTSNPN and CDR2 SVGIG (reference sequence). The V and J ends lost 7 bases and 6 bases, in that order; junction bases with no gene match: 6.

The chain uses TRBV9 and TRBJ1-6; TRBD1 aligns across 7 bases. CDR1 and CDR2 (germline): SGDLS, YYNGEE. Germline trimming cut 2 bases from V and 7 bases from J; bases unmatched to any gene: 3. CDR3 size: 14 residues. CDR3 in amino acids: CASSVGDRNSPLHF. The CDR3 region has the DNA TGTGCCAGCAGCGTGGGGGACAGAAATTCACCCCTCCACTTT.

The J gene is TRBJ2-7, the V gene TRBV3-1 (or the pseudogene TRBV3-2), with D perhaps TRBD1 (6 bases). Trimming pared 0 bases from V and 7 bases from J, leaving 13 bases between. CDR3 length: 14 amino acids. Germline values: CDR1 LGHDT, CDR2 YNNKEL (reference sequence). CDR3 nucleotide sequence: TGTGCCAGCAGCCAAGAAGGGGGTGCAGGAGAGCAGTACTTC. This encodes CASSQEGGAGEQYF.

This sequence joins TRBV5-6 and TRBJ2-6; no clear D. Deletions cut 2 bases from V and 1 base from J, with 4 bases between. CDR1 is SGHDT, CDR2 YYEEEE, per germline. This CDR3 has 14 amino acids. Here the CDR3 reads CASSLLSGANVLTF. CDR3 sequence (DNA): TGTGCCAGCAGCTTATTATCTGGGGCCAACGTCCTGACTTTC.

The chain employs TRBV15 and TRBJ1-2, with TRBD1 matching over 7 bases. The CDR3 is 13 amino acids. CDR1 is LNHNV and CDR2 is YYDKDF in the germline V gene (reference sequence). V gave up 7 bases and J gave up 2 bases; unmatched junction bases: 4. The CDR3: CATTGTANYGYTF. The DNA of the CDR3 is TGTGCCACCACCGGGACAGCAAACTATGGCTACACCTTC.

The genes are TRBV18 and TRBJ1-1; 11 bases match TRBD1. From germline, CDR1 is KGHSH and CDR2 LQKENI. The CDR3 is 15 amino acids. Losses at the gene ends were 6 bases for V and 5 bases for J; bases not matched to a gene: 8. CDR3: CASSGQGARGTEAFF. The CDR3 DNA reads TGTGCCAGCTCCGGACAGGGGGCGAGAGGTACTGAAGCTTTCTTT.

This clone was found a few times. CDR3 sequence reads: CASSRQGSSGNTIYF. CDR3 nucleotide sequence: TGTGCCAGCAGTCGACAGGGATCCTCTGGAAACACCATATATTTT. The rearrangement links TRBV6-5 to TRBJ1-3; 7 nucleotides align to TRBD1. The CDR3 loop spans 15 amino acids. J gave up 0 bases and V 5 bases, and 4 bases lay outside the gene matches. Germline V lookup: CDR1 MNHEY, CDR2 SVGAGI.

The V call is TRBV3-1 (or the pseudogene TRBV3-2), the J call TRBJ1-6; 8 bases map to TRBD1. The CDR3 runs to 15 residues. Losses at the gene ends were 0 bases for V and 7 bases for J; bases not matched to a gene: 2. Per germline, CDR1 LGHDT and CDR2 YNNKEL (reference sequence). CDR3 in DNA: TGTGCCAGCAGCCAAGATCAGGGGGCGAATTCACCCCTCCACTTT. Translated: CASSQDQGANSPLHF.

This chain links TRBV11-2 with TRBJ2-5; 8 nucleotides line up with TRBD1. V was pared by 2 bases and J by 4 bases, with 3 bases of the junction left unmatched. The germline gives CDR1 SGHAT, CDR2 FQNNGV. CDR3 length: 14 residues. This CDR3 is CASSLLRGPETQYF. The CDR3 DNA follows: TGTGCCAGCAGCTTACTCAGGGGGCCAGAGACCCAGTACTTC.

V and J are TRBV5-4 and TRBJ2-1, with TRBD2 identical over 8 bases. The CDR3 sequence is 17 residues long. CDR1 and CDR2 from the germline V gene are SGHNT and YYREEE (reference sequence). Losses at the gene ends were 6 bases for V and 4 bases for J; bases not matched to a gene: 15. CDR3 nucleotide sequence: TGTGCCAGCAACTATGCGGGTCCTACTAGCGGTTACAATGAGCAGTTCTTC. Protein product: CASNYAGPTSGYNEQFF.

This clone was recorded only once. The chain carries TRBV6-5 and TRBJ2-3; 8 positions match TRBD2. J gave up 5 bases and V 10 bases, and 8 bases lay outside the gene matches. The germline V gene has CDR1 MNHEY and CDR2 SVGAGI. This CDR3 has 13 residues. In DNA, the CDR3 is TGTGCCACGAGCGGGGGCGTGGGAGATACGCAGTATTTT. Its translation is CATSGGVGDTQYF.

Concerning this clone itself: The sample contains more than one DNA sequence encoding this CDR3. J is TRBJ2-3 and V is TRBV7-6; 7 bases are a match to TRBD2. V dropped 0 bases and J dropped 3; count of bases not matched to a gene: 3. The germline V gene encodes CDR1 SGHVS and CDR2 FNYEAQ. The CDR3 extends over 15 amino acids. CDR3 in amino acids: CASSLAGGPTDTQYF. CDR3 sequence (DNA): TGTGCCAGCAGCTTAGCGGGAGGGCCAACAGATACGCAGTATTTT.